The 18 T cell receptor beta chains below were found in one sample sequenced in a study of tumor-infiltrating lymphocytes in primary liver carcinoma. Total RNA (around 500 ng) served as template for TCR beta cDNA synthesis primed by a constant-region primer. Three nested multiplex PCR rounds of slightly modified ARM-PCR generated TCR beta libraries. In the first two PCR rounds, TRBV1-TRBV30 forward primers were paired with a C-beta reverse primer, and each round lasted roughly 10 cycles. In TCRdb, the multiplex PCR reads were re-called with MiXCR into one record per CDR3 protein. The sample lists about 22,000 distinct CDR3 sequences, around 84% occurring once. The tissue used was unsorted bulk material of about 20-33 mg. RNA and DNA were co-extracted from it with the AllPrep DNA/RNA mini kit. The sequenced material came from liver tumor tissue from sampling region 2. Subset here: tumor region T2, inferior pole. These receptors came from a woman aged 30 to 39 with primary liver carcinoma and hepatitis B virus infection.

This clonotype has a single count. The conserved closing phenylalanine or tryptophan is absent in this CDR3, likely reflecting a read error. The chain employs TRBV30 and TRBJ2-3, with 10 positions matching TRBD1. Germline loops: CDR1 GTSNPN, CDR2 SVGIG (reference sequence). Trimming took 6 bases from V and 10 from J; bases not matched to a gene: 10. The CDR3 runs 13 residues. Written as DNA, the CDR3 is TGTGCCTGTCCCGACAGGGGGCGCTACGCGCAGTATTAT. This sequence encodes CACPDRGRYAQYY.

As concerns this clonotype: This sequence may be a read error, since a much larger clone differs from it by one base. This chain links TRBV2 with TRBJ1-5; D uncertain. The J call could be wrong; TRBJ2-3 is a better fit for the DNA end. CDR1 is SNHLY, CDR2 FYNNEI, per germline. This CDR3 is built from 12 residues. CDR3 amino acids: CASRTGNQPQYF. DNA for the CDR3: TGTGCCAGCAGGACTGGCAATCAGCCCCAGTATTTT.

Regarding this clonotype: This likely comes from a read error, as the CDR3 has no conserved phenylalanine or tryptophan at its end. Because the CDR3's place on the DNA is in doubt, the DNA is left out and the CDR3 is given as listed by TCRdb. CDR3 protein: CASSPRGGHWSYGYTL. The chain has TRBV11-2 and TRBJ1-2. The CDR3 is 16 residues long, ends included. Germline-derived CDR1 and CDR2 are SGHAT and FQNNGV.

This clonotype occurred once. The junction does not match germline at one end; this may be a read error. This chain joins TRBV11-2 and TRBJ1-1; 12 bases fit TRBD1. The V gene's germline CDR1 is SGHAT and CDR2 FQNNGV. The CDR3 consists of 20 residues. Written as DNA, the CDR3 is TGTGCCAGCAGGGCTCGGGACAGGGGGCGCAAGAGGAGGAGTAACACTGGAGCTTTCTTT. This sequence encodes CASRARDRGRKRRSNTGAFF.

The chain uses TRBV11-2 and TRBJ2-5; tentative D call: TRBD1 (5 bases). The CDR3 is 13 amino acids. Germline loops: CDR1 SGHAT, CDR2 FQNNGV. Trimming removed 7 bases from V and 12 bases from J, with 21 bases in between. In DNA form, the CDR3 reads TGTGCCAGCAACTCTAGACAGATAGAGGCCGAGTACTTC. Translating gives CASNSRQIEAEYF. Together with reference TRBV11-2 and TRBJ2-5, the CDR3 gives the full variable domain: EAGVAQSPRYKIIEKRQSVAFWCNPISGHATLYWYQQILGQGPKLLIQFQNNGVVDDSQLPKDRFSAERLKGVDSTLKIQPAKLEDSAVYLCASNSRQIEAEYFGPGTRLLVL.

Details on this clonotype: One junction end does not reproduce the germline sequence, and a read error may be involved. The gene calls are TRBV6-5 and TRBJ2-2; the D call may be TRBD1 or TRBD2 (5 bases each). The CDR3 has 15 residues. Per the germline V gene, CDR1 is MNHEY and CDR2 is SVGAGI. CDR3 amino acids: CASSPRTRSTGELFF. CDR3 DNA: TGTGCCAGCAGTCCGCGGACAAGGTCCACCGGGGAACTGTTTTTT.

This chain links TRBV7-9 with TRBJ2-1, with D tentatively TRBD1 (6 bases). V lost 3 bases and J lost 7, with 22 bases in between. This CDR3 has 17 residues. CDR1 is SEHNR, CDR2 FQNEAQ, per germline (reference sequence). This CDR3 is CASSFRLGGLKRNEQFF. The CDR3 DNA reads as TGTGCCAGCAGCTTTAGGCTAGGGGGTCTTAAGAGGAATGAGCAGTTCTTC.

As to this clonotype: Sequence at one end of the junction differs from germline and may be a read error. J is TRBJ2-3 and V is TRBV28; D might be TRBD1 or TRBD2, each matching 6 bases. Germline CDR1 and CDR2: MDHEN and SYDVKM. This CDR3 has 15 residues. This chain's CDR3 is CACSLGGFHTDAQYF. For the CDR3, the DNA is TGTGCCTGCAGTTTAGGGGGGTTCCACACAGATGCGCAGTATTTT.

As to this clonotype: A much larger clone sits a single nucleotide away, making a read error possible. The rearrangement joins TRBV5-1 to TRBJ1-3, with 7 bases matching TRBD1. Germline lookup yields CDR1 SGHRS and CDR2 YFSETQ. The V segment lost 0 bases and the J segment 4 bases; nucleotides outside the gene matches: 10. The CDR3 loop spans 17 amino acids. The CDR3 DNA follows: TGCGCCAGCAGCTTGGAGAACCAGGGGGGAGCAGGAAACACCATATATTTT. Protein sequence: CASSLENQGGAGNTIYF.

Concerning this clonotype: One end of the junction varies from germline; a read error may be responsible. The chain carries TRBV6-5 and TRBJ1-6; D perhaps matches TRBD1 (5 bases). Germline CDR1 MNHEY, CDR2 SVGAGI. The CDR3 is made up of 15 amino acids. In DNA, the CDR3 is TGTGGCAGCAGGGAAAGGAGTGCCCCCCTTTCACACCTCCAATTT. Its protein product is CGSRERSAPLSHLQF.

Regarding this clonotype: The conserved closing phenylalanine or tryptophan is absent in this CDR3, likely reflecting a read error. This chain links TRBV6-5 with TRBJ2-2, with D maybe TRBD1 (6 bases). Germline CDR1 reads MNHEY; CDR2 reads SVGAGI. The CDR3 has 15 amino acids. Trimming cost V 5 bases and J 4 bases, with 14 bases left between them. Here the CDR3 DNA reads TGTGCCAGCAGTCCGCGTACAGGGCCCACCGGGGAGCTGTTTCTT. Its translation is CASSPRTGPTGELFL.

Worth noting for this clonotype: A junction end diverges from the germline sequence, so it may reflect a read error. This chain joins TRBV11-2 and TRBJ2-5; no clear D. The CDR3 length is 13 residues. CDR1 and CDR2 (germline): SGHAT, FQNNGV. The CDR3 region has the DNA TGTGCCTGCAGCCTTATACAGATAGAGACCCAGTACTTC. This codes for CACSLIQIETQYF.

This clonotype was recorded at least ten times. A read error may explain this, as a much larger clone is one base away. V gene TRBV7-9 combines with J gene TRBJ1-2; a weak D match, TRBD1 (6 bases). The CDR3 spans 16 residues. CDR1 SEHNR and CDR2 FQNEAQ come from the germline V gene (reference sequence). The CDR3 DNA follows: TGTACCAGCAGCTTACCGACGGGGACACCCAACTATGGCTACACCTTC. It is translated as CTSSLPTGTPNYGYTF. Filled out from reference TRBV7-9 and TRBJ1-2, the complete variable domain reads DTGVSQNPRHKITKRGQNVTFRCDPISEHNRLYWYRQTLGQGPEFLTYFQNEAQLEKSRLLSDRFSAERPKGSFSTLEIQRTEQGDSAMYLCTSSLPTGTPNYGYTFGSGTRLTVV.

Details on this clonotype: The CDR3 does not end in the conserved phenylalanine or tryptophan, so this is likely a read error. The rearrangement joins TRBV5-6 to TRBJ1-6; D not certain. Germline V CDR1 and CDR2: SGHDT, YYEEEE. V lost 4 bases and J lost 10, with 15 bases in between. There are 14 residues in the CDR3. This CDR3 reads CASSMVVLGSPLHI. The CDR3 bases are TGTGCCAGCAGCATGGTAGTACTGGGATCACCCCTCCACATT.

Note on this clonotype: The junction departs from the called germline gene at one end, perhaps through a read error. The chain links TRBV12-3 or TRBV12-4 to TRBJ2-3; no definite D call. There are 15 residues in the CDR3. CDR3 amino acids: CDSSSPPLSSDTQYF. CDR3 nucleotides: TGTGACAGCAGTTCTCCCCCTCTTAGCTCAGATACGCAGTATTTT.

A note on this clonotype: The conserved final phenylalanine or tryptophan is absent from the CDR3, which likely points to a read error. The chain's CDR3 is CARSLLWAGTEAFS. In DNA form, the CDR3 reads TGTGCTCGCAGCTTATTATGGGCCGGCACTGAAGCTTTCTCT. The V and J genes are TRBV11-2 and TRBJ1-1; D ambiguous. This CDR3 region has 14 residues. Per the germline V gene, CDR1 is SGHAT and CDR2 is FQNNGV.

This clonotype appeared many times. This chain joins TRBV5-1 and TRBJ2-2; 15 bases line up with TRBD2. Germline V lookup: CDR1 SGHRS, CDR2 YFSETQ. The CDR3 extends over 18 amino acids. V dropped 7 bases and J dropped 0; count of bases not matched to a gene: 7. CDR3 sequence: CASLPGLAGGSNTGELFF. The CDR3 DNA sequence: TGCGCCAGCTTACCGGGACTAGCGGGAGGATCGAACACCGGGGAGCTGTTTTTT.

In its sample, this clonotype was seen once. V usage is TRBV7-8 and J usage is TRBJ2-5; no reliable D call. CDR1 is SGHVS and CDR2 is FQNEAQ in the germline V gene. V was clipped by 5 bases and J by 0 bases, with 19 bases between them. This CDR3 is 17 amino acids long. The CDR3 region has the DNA TGTGCCAGCAGCATATTTCCATTACTGGGGTACCAAGAGACCCAGTACTTC. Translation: CASSIFPLLGYQETQYF.